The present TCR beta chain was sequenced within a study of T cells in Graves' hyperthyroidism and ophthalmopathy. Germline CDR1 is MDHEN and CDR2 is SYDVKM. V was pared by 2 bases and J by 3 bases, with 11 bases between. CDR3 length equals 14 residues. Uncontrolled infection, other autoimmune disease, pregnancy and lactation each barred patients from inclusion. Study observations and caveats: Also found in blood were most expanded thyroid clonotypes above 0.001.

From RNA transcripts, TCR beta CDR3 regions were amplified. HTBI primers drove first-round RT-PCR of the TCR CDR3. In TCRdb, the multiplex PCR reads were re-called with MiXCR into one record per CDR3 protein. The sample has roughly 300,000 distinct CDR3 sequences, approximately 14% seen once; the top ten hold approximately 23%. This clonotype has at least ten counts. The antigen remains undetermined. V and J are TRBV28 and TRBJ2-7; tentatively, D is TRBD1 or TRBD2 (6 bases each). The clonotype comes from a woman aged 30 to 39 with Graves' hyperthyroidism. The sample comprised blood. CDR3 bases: TGTGCCAGCAGTTTAAAGGGGGGAGGCTACGAGCAGTACTTC. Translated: CASSLKGGGYEQYF.